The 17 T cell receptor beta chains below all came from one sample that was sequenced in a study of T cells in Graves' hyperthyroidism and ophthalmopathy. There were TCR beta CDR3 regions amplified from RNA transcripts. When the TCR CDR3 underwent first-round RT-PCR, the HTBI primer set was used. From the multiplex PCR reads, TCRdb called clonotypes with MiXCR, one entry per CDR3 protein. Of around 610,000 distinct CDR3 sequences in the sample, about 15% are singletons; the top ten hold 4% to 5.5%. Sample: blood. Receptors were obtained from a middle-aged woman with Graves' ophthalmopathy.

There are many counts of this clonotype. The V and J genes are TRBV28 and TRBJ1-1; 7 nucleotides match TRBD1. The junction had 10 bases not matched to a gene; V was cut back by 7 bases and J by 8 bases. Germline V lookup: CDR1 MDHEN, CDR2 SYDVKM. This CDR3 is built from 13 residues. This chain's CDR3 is CASIQSTGPEAFF. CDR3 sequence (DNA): TGTGCCAGCATCCAGTCGACAGGGCCCGAAGCTTTCTTT.

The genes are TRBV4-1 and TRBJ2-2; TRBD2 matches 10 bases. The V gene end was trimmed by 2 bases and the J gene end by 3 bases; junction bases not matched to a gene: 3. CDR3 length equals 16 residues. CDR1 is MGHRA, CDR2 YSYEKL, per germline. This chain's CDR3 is CASSQRTSGDTGELFF. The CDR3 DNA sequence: TGCGCCAGCAGCCAAAGGACTAGCGGAGACACCGGGGAGCTGTTTTTT.

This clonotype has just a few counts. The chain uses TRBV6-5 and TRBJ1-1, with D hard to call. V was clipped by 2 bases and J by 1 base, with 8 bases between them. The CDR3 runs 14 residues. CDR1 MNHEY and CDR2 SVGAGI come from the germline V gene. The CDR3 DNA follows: TGTGCCAGCAGTTACGGTGTCGAGAACACTGAAGCTTTCTTT. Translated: CASSYGVENTEAFF.

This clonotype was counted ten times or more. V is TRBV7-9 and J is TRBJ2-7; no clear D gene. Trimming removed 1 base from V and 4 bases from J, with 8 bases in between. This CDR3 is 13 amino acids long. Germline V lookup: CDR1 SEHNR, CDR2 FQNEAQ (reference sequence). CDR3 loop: CASSLEYGYEQYF. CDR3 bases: TGTGCCAGCAGCTTAGAGTACGGATACGAGCAGTACTTC. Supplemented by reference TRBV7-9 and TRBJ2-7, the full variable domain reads DTGVSQNPRHKITKRGQNVTFRCDPISEHNRLYWYRQTLGQGPEFLTYFQNEAQLEKSRLLSDRFSAERPKGSFSTLEIQRTEQGDSAMYLCASSLEYGYEQYFGPGTRLTVT.

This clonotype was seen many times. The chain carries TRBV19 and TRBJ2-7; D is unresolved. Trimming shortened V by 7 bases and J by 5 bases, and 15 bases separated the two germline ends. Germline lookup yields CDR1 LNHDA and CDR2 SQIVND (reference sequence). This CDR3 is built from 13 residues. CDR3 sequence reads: CASNRFPEDEQYF. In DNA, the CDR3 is TGTGCCAGTAACAGATTCCCAGAAGACGAGCAGTACTTC.

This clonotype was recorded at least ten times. CDR3 sequence: CASSSGPGQGDEQYF. The CDR3 DNA reads TGTGCCAGCTCCTCTGGGCCAGGGCAGGGGGACGAGCAGTACTTC. The rearrangement uses TRBV2 and TRBJ2-7; 7 bases are shared with TRBD1. The germline V gene encodes CDR1 SNHLY and CDR2 FYNNEI. V shed 8 bases, J shed 5 bases, and the junction held 15 bases outside the gene matches. The CDR3 is made up of 15 amino acids.

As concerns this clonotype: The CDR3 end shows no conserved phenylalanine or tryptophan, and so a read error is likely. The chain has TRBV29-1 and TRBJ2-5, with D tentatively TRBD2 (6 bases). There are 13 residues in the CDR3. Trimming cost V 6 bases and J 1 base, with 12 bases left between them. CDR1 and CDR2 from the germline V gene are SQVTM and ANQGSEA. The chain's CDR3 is CSVALAPQETQYS. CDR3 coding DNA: TGCAGCGTCGCACTAGCCCCCCAAGAGACCCAGTACTCC.

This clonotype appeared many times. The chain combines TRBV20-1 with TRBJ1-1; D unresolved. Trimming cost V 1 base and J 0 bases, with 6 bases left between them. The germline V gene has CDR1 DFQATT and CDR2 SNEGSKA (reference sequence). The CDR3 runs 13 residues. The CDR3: CSARGDMNTEAFF. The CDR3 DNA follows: TGCAGTGCTAGAGGCGATATGAACACTGAAGCTTTCTTT.

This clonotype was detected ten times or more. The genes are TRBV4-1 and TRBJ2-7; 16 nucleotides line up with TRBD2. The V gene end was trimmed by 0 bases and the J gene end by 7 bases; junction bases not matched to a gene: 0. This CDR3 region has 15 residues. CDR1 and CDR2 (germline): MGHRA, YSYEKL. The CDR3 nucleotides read TGCGCCAGCAGCCAAGAGGGACTAGCGGGAGGGGAGCAGTACTTC. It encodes CASSQEGLAGGEQYF.

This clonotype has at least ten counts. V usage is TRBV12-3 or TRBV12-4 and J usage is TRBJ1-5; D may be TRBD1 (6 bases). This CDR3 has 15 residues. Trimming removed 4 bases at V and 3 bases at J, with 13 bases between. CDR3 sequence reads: CASSSQGRDNQPQHF. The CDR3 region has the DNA TGTGCCAGCAGTTCTCAGGGGAGGGACAATCAGCCCCAGCATTTT.

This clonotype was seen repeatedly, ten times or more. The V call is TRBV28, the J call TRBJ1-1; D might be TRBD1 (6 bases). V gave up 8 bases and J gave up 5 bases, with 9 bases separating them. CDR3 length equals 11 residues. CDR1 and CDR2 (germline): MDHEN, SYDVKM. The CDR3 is CASQGWTEAFF. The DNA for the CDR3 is TGTGCCAGCCAGGGGTGGACTGAAGCTTTCTTT.

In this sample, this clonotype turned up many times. The CDR3: CASSDNNASYEQYF. The CDR3 nucleotides read TGTGCCAGCAGTGATAACAACGCCTCCTACGAGCAGTACTTC. This sequence joins TRBV2 and TRBJ2-7; no clear D gene. The CDR3 extends over 14 amino acids. Trimming left V 3 bases short and J 0 bases short, with 9 bases between. Germline CDR1 reads SNHLY; CDR2 reads FYNNEI.

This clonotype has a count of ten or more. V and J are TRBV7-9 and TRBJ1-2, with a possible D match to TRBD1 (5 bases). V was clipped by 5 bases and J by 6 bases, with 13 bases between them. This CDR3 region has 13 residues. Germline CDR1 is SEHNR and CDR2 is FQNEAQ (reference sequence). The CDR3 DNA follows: TGTGCCAGCAGCCCCCCTCAGGGCGATGGCTACACCTTC. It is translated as CASSPPQGDGYTF.

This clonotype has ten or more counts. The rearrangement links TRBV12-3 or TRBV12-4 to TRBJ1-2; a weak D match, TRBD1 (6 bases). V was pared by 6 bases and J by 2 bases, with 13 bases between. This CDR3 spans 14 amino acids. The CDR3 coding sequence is TGTGCCAGCAGCTCTAGGCAGGGGAACTATGGCTACACCTTC. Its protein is CASSSRQGNYGYTF.

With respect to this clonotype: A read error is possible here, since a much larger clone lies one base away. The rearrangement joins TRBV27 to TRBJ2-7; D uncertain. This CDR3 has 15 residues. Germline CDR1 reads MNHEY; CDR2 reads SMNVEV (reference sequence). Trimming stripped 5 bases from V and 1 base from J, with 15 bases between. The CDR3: CASSDSAENSYEQYF. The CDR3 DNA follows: TGTGCCAGCAGTGATAGTGCGGAAAATTCCTACGAGCAGTACTTC.

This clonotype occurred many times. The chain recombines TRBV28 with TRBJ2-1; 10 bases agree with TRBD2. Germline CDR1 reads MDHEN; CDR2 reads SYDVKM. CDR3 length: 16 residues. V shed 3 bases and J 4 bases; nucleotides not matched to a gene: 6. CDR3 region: CASSFGTSVIYNEQFF. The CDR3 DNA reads TGTGCCAGCAGTTTCGGGACTAGCGTGATTTACAATGAGCAGTTCTTC. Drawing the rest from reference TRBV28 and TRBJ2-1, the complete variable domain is DVKVTQSSRYLVKRTGEKVFLECVQDMDHENMFWYRQDPGLGLRLIYFSYDVKMKEKGDIPEGYSVSREKKERFSLILESASTNQTSMYLCASSFGTSVIYNEQFFGPGTRLTVL.

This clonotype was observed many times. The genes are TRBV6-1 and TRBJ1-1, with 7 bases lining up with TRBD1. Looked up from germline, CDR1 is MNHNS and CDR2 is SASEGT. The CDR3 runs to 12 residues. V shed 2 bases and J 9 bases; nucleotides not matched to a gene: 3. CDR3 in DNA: TGTGCCAGCAGTGAACCGGGACAGCAAGCTTTCTTT. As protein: CASSEPGQQAFF.